This T cell receptor (beta chain) was sequenced during a study of T cells after yellow fever vaccination. The authors made TCR cDNA by 5'RACE template switching, adding a universal primer site and UMIs. From the 5' RACE reads, TCRdb called clonotypes with MiXCR, one entry per CDR3 protein. Of fewer than 400,000 distinct CDR3 sequences detected, about 10% appear once; the ten largest clones hold 3.3%. CDR3 length: 13 amino acids. The V and J ends lost 6 bases and 10 bases, in that order; junction bases with no gene match: 4. The specimen comprised CD4+ T cells sorted from PBMCs, sampled 45 days after the yellow fever booster vaccination. The origin of this receptor is a man aged 18 to 29 who received the YFV17D yellow fever vaccine. This chain connects TRBV12-3 or TRBV12-4 to TRBJ1-6; TRBD1 matches at 9 bases. The CDR3 reads CASSGQGHSPLHF. In DNA form, the CDR3 reads TGTGCCAGCAGCGGACAGGGGCACTCACCCCTCCACTTT.